This T cell receptor (beta chain) came from a study of patients and donors after allogeneic stem cell transplantation. The V and J ends lost 5 bases and 1 base respectively, with 4 bases between them. CDR3 size: 12 residues. In germline, CDR1 is KGHDR, CDR2 SFDVKD. TCRdb analysed the RT-PCR reads with MiXCR anew, one entry per CDR3 protein. The sample lists 85,000 to 90,000 distinct CDR3 sequences; around 46% were seen once. This sequence was found in a human donor who was either an allogeneic HSCT recipient or a stem cell or donor lymphocyte infusion donor (not recorded which). It is not recorded whose cells these are; they may come from a transplant donor. The sequenced sample was blood, either unsorted or a sorted T cell fraction (not recorded which). This rearrangement joins TRBV24-1 to TRBJ1-1; D is unresolved. Written as DNA, the CDR3 is TGTGCCACCAGTGGTCGGAACACTGAAGCTTTCTTT. Protein sequence: CATSGRNTEAFF.